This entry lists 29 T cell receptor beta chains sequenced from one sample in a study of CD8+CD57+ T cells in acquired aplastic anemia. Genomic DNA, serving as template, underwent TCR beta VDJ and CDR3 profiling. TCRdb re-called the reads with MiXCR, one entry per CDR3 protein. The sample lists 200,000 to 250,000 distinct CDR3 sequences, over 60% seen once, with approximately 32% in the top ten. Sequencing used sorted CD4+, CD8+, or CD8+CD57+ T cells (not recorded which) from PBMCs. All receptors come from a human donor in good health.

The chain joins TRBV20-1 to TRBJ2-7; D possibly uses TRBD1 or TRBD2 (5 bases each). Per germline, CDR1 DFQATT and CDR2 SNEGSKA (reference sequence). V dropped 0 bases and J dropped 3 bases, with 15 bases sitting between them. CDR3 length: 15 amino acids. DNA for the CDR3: TGCAGTGCTAGAGATGATTTCGGGGCCTGCTACGAGCAGTACTTC. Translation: CSARDDFGACYEQYF.

CDR3 bases: TGTGCCATCAGCGGAGACAGTTATGAGCAGTTCTTC. It translates to CAISGDSYEQFF. The chain is built from TRBV6-2 or TRBV6-3 and TRBJ2-1; D possibly matches TRBD1 or TRBD2 (5 bases each). This CDR3 has 12 amino acids. The germline V gene has CDR1 MNHEY and CDR2 SVGEGT. The germline V and J ends were trimmed by 10 bases and 8 bases, with 15 bases remaining between them.

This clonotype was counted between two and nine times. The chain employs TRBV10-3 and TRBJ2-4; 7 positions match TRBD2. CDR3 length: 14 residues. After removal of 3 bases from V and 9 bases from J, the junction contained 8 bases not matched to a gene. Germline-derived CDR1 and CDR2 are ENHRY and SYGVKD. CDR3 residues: CAISDEGGGSIQYF. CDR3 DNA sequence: TGTGCCATCAGTGATGAGGGCGGGGGAAGCATTCAGTACTTC.

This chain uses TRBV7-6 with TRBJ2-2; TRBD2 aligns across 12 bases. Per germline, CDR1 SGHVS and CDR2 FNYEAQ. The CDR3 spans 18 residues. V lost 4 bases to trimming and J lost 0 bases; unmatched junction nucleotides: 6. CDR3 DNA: TGTGCCAGCAGCTACCCGCTAGCGGGGGGGCCGAACACCGGGGAGCTGTTTTTT. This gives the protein CASSYPLAGGPNTGELFF.

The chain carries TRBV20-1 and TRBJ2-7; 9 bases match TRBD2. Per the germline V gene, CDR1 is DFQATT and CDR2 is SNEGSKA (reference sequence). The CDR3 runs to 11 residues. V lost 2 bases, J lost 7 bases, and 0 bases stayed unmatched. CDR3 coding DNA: TGCAGTGCTAGACTAGCGGGGGAGCAGTACTTC. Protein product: CSARLAGEQYF.

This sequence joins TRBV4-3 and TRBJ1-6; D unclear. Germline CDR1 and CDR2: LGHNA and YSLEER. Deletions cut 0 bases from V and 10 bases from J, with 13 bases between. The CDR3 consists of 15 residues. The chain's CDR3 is CASSQDGGNRSPLHF. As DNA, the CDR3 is TGCGCCAGCAGCCAAGATGGAGGGAATCGCTCACCCCTCCACTTT.

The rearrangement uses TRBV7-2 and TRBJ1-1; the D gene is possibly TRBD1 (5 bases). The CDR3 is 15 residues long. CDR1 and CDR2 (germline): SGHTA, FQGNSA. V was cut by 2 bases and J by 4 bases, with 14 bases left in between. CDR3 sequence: CASSLRGGWGTEAFF. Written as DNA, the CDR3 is TGTGCCAGCAGCTTAAGGGGAGGGTGGGGCACTGAAGCTTTCTTT.

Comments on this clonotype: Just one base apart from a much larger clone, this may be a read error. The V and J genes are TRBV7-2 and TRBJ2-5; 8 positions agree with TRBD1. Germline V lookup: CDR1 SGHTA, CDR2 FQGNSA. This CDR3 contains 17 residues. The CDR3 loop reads CACSLAPDREWRETQYF. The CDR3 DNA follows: TGTGCCTGCAGCTTGGCCCCGGACAGGGAATGGAGAGAGACCCAGTACTTC.

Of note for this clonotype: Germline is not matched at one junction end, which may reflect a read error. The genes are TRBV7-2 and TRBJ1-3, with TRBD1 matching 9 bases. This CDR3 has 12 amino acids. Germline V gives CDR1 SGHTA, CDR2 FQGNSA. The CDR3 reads CASSLEIGQGRF. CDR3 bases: TGTGCCAGCAGCTTAGAAATCGGACAGGGGAGATTT. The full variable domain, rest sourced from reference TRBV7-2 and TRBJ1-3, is GAGVSQSPSNKVTEKGKDVELRCDPISGHTALYWYRQSLGQGLEFLIYFQGNSAPDKSGLPSDRFSAERTGGSVSTLTIQRTQQEDSAVYLCASSLEIGQGRFGEGSWLTVV.

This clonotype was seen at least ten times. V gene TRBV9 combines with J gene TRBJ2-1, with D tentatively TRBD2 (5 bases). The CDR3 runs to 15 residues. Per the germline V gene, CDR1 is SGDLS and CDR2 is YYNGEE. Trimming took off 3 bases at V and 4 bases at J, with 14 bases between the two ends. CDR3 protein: CASSAPGVDYNEQFF. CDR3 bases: TGTGCCAGCAGCGCCCCCGGGGTGGATTACAATGAGCAGTTCTTC. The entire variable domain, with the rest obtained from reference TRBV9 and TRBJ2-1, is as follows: DSGVTQTPKHLITATGQRVTLRCSPRSGDLSVYWYQQSLDQGLQFLIQYYNGEERAKGNILERFSAQQFPDLHSELNLSSLELGDSALYFCASSAPGVDYNEQFFGPGTRLTVL.

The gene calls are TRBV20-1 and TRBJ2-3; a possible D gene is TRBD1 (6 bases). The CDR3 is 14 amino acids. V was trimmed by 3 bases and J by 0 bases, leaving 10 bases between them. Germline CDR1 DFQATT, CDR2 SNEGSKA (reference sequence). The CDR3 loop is CSASDRLSTDTQYF. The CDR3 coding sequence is TGCAGTGCTAGCGACAGGCTGAGCACAGATACGCAGTATTTT.

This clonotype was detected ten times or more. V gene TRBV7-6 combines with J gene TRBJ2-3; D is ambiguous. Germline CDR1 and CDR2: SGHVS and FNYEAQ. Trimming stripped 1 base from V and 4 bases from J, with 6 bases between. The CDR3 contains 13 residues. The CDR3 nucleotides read TGTGCCAGCAGCTTAGGGGCGGCAGATACGCAGTATTTT. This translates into CASSLGAADTQYF.

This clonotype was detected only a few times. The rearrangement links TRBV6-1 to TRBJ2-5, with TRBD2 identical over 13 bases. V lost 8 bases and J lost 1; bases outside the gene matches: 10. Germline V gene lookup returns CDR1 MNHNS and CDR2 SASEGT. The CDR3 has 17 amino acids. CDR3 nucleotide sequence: TGTGCCAGCCTCCGGGGACTAGCGGGGTCCCTCCAAGAGACCCAGTACTTC. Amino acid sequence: CASLRGLAGSLQETQYF.

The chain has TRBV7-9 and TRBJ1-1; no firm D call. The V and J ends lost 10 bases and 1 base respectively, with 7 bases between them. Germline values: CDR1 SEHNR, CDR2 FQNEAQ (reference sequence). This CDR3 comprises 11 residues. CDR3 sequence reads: CATDANTEAFF. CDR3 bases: TGTGCCACAGATGCGAACACTGAAGCTTTCTTT. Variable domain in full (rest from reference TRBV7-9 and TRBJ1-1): DTGVSQNPRHKITKRGQNVTFRCDPISEHNRLYWYRQTLGQGPEFLTYFQNEAQLEKSRLLSDRFSAERPKGSFSTLEIQRTEQGDSAMYLCATDANTEAFFGQGTRLTVV.

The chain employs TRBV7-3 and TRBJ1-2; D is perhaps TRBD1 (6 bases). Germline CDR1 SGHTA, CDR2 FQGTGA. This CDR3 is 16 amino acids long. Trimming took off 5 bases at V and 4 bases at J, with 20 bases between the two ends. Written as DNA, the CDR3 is TGTGCCAGCAGCGGACCCCAGGGGCTTGGGGCCTATGGCTACACCTTC. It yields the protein CASSGPQGLGAYGYTF.

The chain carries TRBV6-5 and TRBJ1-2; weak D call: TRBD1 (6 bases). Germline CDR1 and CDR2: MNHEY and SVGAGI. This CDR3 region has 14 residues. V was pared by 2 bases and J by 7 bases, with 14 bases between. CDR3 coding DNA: TGTGCCAGCAGTTACAGGGGGTTAGAGGGTGGCTACACCTTC. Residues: CASSYRGLEGGYTF.

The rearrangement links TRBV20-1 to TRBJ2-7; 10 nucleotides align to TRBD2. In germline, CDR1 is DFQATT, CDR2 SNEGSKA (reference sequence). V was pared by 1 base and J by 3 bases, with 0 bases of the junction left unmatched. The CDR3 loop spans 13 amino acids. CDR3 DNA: TGCAGTGCTAGAGGACTAGCGGGCTACGAGCAGTACTTC. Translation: CSARGLAGYEQYF.

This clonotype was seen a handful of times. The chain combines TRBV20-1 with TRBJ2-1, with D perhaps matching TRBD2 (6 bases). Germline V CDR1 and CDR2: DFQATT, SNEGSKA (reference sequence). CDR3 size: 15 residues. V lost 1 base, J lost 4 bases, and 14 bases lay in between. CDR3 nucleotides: TGCAGTGCTAGAGCTTGGTCGGGAGTTTACAATGAGCAGTTCTTC. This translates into CSARAWSGVYNEQFF.

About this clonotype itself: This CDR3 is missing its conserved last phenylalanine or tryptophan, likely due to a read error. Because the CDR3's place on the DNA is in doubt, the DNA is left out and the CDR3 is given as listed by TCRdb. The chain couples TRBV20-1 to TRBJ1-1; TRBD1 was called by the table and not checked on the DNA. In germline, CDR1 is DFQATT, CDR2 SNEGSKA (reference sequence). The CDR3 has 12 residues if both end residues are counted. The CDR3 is CSARQDSGKAVV.

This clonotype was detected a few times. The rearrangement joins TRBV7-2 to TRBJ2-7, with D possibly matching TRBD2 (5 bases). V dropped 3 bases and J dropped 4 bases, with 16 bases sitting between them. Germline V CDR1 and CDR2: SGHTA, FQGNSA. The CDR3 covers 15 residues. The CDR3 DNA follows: TGTGCCAGCAGCTTCGGAGCGGAGTGGACTTACGAGCAGTACTTC. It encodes CASSFGAEWTYEQYF.

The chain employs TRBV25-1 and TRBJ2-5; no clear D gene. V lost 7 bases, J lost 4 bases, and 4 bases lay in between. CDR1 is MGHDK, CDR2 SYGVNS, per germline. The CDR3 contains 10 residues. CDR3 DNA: TGTGCCAGCAAGTTAGAGACCCAGTACTTC. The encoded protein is CASKLETQYF.

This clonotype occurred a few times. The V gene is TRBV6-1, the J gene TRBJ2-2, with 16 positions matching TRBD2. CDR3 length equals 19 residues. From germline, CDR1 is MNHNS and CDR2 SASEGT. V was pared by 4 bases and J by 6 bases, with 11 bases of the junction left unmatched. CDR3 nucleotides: TGTGCCAGCAGTGTAATAGAGGGACTAGCGGGGGGGCCGTCCGGGGAGCTGTTTTTT. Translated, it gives CASSVIEGLAGGPSGELFF.

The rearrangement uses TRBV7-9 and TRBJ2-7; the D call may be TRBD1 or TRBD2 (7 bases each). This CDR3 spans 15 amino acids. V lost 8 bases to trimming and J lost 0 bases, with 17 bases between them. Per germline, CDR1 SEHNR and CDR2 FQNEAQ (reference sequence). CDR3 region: CASAQSGGDSYEQYF. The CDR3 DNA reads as TGTGCCAGCGCACAATCAGGGGGGGACTCCTACGAGCAGTACTTC.

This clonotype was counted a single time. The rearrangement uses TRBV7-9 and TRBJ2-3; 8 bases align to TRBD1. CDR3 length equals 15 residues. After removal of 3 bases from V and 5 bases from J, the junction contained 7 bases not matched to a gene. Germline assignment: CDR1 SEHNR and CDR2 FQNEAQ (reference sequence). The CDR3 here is CASSFRTGNEDTQYF. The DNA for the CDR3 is TGTGCCAGCAGCTTCCGGACAGGGAACGAAGATACGCAGTATTTT.

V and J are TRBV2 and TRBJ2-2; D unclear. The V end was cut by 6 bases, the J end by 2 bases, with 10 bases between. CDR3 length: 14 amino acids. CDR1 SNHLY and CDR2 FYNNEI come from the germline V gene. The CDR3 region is CASRPRLNTGELFF. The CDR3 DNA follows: TGTGCCAGCAGGCCCCGACTCAACACCGGGGAGCTGTTTTTT.

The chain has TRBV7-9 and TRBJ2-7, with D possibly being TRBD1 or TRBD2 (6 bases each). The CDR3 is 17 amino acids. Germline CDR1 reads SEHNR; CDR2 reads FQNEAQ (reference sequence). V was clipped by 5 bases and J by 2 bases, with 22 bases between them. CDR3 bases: TGTGCCAGCAGCCGGACAACCGGGGGCACAACAACCTACGAGCAGTACTTC. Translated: CASSRTTGGTTTYEQYF. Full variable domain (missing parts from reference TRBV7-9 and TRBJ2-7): DTGVSQNPRHKITKRGQNVTFRCDPISEHNRLYWYRQTLGQGPEFLTYFQNEAQLEKSRLLSDRFSAERPKGSFSTLEIQRTEQGDSAMYLCASSRTTGGTTTYEQYFGPGTRLTVT.

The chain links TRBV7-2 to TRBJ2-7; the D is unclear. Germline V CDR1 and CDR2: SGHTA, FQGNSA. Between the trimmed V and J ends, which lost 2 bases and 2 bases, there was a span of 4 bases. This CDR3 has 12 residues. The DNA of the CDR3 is TGTGCCAGCAGCTTAACCCCCTACGAGCAGTACTTC. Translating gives CASSLTPYEQYF.

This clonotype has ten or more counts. CDR3 in amino acids: CASSQESDYEQYF. The CDR3 DNA reads as TGCGCCAGCAGCCAAGAATCTGACTACGAGCAGTACTTC. The rearrangement links TRBV4-3 to TRBJ2-7; D is unclear. The ends were cut back, 0 bases at V and 3 bases at J, with 6 bases in the middle. Looked up from germline, CDR1 is LGHNA and CDR2 is YSLEER. The CDR3 is 13 amino acids.

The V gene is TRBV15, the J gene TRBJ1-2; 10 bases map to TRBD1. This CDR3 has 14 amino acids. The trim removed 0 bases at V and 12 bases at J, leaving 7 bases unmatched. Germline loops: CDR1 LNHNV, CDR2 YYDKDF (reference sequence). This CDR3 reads CATSRDQGTGAHTF. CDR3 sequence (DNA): TGTGCCACCAGCAGAGATCAGGGGACAGGGGCCCACACCTTC.